This TCR beta chain was recovered during a study of T-cell memory formation after mild COVID-19. Study-wide points: Clones contracting over day 15 to 85 were CD4/CD8 balanced, with later expanders leaning CD4+. Pre-infection memory held some responding clones, suggesting pre-existing cross-reactive T cells responded. Clones which contracted sat mainly in CM and EM if CD4+, and in EMRA if CD8+.

Researchers used 5'RACE with constant-segment primers to make TCR alpha and TCR beta cDNA libraries that carry sample barcodes and UMIs. TCRdb re-called the 5' RACE reads with MiXCR, one entry per CDR3 protein. The sample lists approximately 46,000 distinct CDR3 sequences; approximately 12% were seen once. This CDR3 is 13 amino acids long. V shed 9 bases and J 7 bases; nucleotides not matched to a gene: 3. A few counts support this clonotype. Its antigen is not identified. This receptor was obtained from a man in his late teens or twenties who had mild COVID-19 (a few samples of this study predate the infection). Cell type and time point are not known. The rearrangement links TRBV12-3 or TRBV12-4 to TRBJ2-1; 13 positions agree with TRBD2. Sequenced sample: PBMCs or a T cell subset sorted from them (not recorded which). CDR3 amino acids: CARTSGGANEQFF. The CDR3 bases are TGTGCCAGAACTAGCGGGGGGGCTAATGAGCAGTTCTTC.